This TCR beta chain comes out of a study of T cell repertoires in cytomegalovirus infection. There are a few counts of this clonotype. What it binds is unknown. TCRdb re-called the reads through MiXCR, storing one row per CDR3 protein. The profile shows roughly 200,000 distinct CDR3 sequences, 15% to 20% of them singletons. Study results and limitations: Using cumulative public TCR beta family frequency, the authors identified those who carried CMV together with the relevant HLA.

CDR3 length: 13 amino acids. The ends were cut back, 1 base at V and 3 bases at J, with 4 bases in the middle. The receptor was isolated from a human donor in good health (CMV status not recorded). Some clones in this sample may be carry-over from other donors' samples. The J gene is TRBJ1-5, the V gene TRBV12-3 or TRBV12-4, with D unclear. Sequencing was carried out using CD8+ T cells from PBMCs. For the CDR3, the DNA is TGTGCCAGCAGTTTAGGATACAATCAGCCCCAGCATTTT. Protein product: CASSLGYNQPQHF.